Shown below are 21 T cell receptor beta chains from a single sample sequenced in a study of PD-1 blockade in classical Hodgkin lymphoma. Each patient experienced a relapse that followed autologous stem cell transplantation, and brentuximab vedotin exposure varied. Libraries were prepared by immunoSEQ multiplex PCR; TCRdb keeps only in-frame clonotypes and omits some of them. The profile shows under 60,000 clones, 73% of them singletons. The material sequenced was peripheral blood mononuclear cells (PBMCs), taken before the second cycle of nivolumab. These receptors all stem from a human donor with classical Hodgkin lymphoma.

This chain connects TRBV7-2 to TRBJ2-7; D assignment may be TRBD1 or TRBD2 (6 bases each). The CDR3 has 17 residues. CDR1 is SGHTA, CDR2 FQGNSA, per germline. The V gene lost 2 bases and the J gene lost 0 bases, with 17 bases spanning the gap. CDR3 bases: TGTGCCAGCAGCTTATTAGGGGGGACGACTAGCTCCTACGAGCAGTACTTC. It encodes CASSLLGGTTSSYEQYF.

The chain links TRBV11-2 to TRBJ2-6; 8 bases agree with TRBD1. V lost 3 bases and J lost 2; bases outside the gene matches: 6. The CDR3 runs to 17 residues. Germline V gene lookup returns CDR1 SGHAT and CDR2 FQNNGV. The CDR3 coding sequence is TGTGCCAGCAGCTTGAGACAGGGGAGGACTGGGGCCAACGTCCTGACTTTC. This codes for CASSLRQGRTGANVLTF.

The rearrangement uses TRBV29-1 and TRBJ2-7, with D possibly being TRBD2 (6 bases). Germline lookup yields CDR1 SQVTM and CDR2 ANQGSEA. The CDR3 sequence is 14 residues long. V was clipped by 4 bases and J by 4 bases, with 17 bases between them. CDR3 nucleotides: TGCAGCGTTGGGGGACTCACAAGTAGTTACGAGCAGTACTTC. This encodes CSVGGLTSSYEQYF.

The J gene is TRBJ1-5, the V gene TRBV27, with a weak D call TRBD1 (5 bases). Germline V gene data show CDR1 as MNHEY and CDR2 as SMNVEV (reference sequence). The CDR3 sequence is 17 residues long. V shed 0 bases and J shed 0 bases, with 12 bases lying between them. The CDR3 nucleotides are TGTGCCAGCAGTTTATCGATGGCAGGGTATAGCAATCAGCCCCAGCATTTT. This translates into CASSLSMAGYSNQPQHF.

The chain couples TRBV29-1 to TRBJ2-2; 8 bases are a match to TRBD2. The CDR3 sequence is 15 residues long. V was pared by 6 bases and J by 1 base, with 7 bases of the junction left unmatched. Germline V gene lookup returns CDR1 SQVTM and CDR2 ANQGSEA. The CDR3 bases are TGCAGCGTCCTAGGGACTAGTGGGAACACCGGGGAGCTGTTTTTT. It is translated as CSVLGTSGNTGELFF.

The chain combines TRBV6-6 with TRBJ1-1; D might be TRBD1 (5 bases). This CDR3 is built from 11 residues. Between the trimmed V and J ends, which lost 7 bases and 7 bases, there was a span of 10 bases. Per germline, CDR1 MNHNY and CDR2 SVGAGI (reference sequence). CDR3 in amino acids: CASTRDGEAFF. CDR3 DNA: TGTGCCAGCACCAGGGACGGTGAAGCTTTCTTT.

The rearrangement uses TRBV18 and TRBJ2-5, with 8 bases fitting TRBD2. V gave up 6 bases and J gave up 2 bases; unmatched junction bases: 8. In germline, CDR1 is KGHSH, CDR2 LQKENI. The CDR3 is 15 residues long. The CDR3 is CASSGVAGPQETQYF. The CDR3 DNA is TGTGCCAGCTCCGGGGTAGCGGGACCACAAGAGACCCAGTACTTC.

This CDR3 reads CASSGQGNYNEQFF. In DNA, the CDR3 is TGTGCCAGCAGTGGACAGGGGAACTACAATGAGCAGTTCTTC. The V gene is TRBV6-1, the J gene TRBJ2-1; 8 bases are a match to TRBD1. The CDR3 consists of 14 residues. CDR1 is MNHNS, CDR2 SASEGT, per germline. The trim removed 4 bases at V and 3 bases at J, leaving 2 bases unmatched.

V gene TRBV7-9 combines with J gene TRBJ2-5; 9 bases are a match to TRBD2. Trimming at V came to 8 bases and at J to 4 bases, leaving 11 bases not matched to a gene. CDR3 size: 15 residues. Germline assignment: CDR1 SEHNR and CDR2 FQNEAQ (reference sequence). CDR3 protein: CASALTAGGLETQYF. CDR3 nucleotide sequence: TGTGCCAGCGCCCTCACCGCGGGAGGGCTAGAGACCCAGTACTTC.

This chain joins TRBV28 and TRBJ2-1; D is perhaps TRBD2 (6 bases). The CDR3 is 16 amino acids. V was pared by 2 bases and J by 2 bases, with 13 bases between. Germline V gives CDR1 MDHEN, CDR2 SYDVKM. CDR3 nucleotides: TGTGCCAGCAGTTTACTCAGGGAGGTTGCCTACAATGAGCAGTTCTTC. It specifies CASSLLREVAYNEQFF.

The chain recombines TRBV30 with TRBJ1-6; D is uncertain. CDR3 length: 13 amino acids. With 4 bases removed from V and 2 bases from J, the gap between germline ends came to 6 bases. The V gene's germline CDR1 is GTSNPN and CDR2 SVGIG (reference sequence). Here the CDR3 reads CAWTDTYNSPLHF. The CDR3 nucleotides read TGTGCCTGGACAGATACCTATAATTCACCCCTCCACTTT.

The rearrangement links TRBV7-3 to TRBJ1-1; D is perhaps TRBD1 (5 bases). This CDR3 is built from 15 residues. Per germline, CDR1 SGHTA and CDR2 FQGTGA. V was shortened by 5 bases and J by 3 bases, with 16 bases between the two germline ends. CDR3 in amino acids: CASSPNPGRYTEAFF. The CDR3, as DNA: TGTGCCAGCAGCCCGAACCCAGGGAGGTACACTGAAGCTTTCTTT.

The V call is TRBV2, the J call TRBJ2-2; the match to TRBD2 covers 10 bases. Germline V gives CDR1 SNHLY, CDR2 FYNNEI. This CDR3 is 16 amino acids long. Trimming at V came to 2 bases and at J to 8 bases, leaving 8 bases not matched to a gene. CDR3 sequence (DNA): TGTGCCAGCAGTGAAATAAGCGGGAGGGCCGGAGGGGAGCTGTTTTTT. Translation gives CASSEISGRAGGELFF.

By share, this clone counts as medium-sized. This rearrangement joins TRBV27 to TRBJ2-7; D perhaps matches TRBD2 (5 bases). The germline gives CDR1 MNHEY, CDR2 SMNVEV (reference sequence). V lost 7 bases and J 2 bases, leaving 18 bases between the germline ends. The CDR3 extends over 15 amino acids. CDR3 sequence (DNA): TGTGCCAGCACCATGAGGGCAGGAGATCCCTACGAGCAGTACTTC. Its translation is CASTMRAGDPYEQYF.

The V and J genes are TRBV30 and TRBJ1-5, with D possibly being TRBD1 (6 bases). The germline V gene encodes CDR1 GTSNPN and CDR2 SVGIG (reference sequence). V was cut by 3 bases and J by 4 bases, with 10 bases left in between. This CDR3 has 13 residues. CDR3 in DNA: TGTGCCTGGAGCCTCGGACAGAATCAGCCCCAGCATTTT. This gives the protein CAWSLGQNQPQHF.

J is TRBJ2-1 and V is TRBV29-1; the match to TRBD1 covers 8 bases. Looked up from germline, CDR1 is SQVTM and CDR2 is ANQGSEA. The CDR3 spans 13 residues. V gave up 7 bases and J gave up 7 bases; unmatched junction bases: 9. The CDR3 loop reads CSAFGQGNNEQFF. Written as DNA, the CDR3 is TGCAGCGCCTTCGGACAGGGTAATAATGAGCAGTTCTTC.

The CDR3 DNA sequence: TGTGCCAGCAGCCCTCTGGGGGTGGGCTATGGCTACACCTTC. It codes for CASSPLGVGYGYTF. V usage is TRBV7-3 and J usage is TRBJ1-2, with D tentatively TRBD1 (5 bases). The CDR3 runs 14 residues. V lost 5 bases to trimming and J lost 4 bases, with 14 bases between them. CDR1 is SGHTA and CDR2 is FQGTGA in the germline V gene.

The chain recombines TRBV30 with TRBJ1-5; 10 nucleotides line up with TRBD1. Per the germline V gene, CDR1 is GTSNPN and CDR2 is SVGIG (reference sequence). V was pared by 3 bases and J by 4 bases, with 9 bases of the junction left unmatched. The CDR3 sequence is 16 residues long. The CDR3 reads CAWRGGTGEGNQPQHF. The DNA of the CDR3 is TGTGCCTGGAGGGGAGGGACAGGGGAAGGTAATCAGCCCCAGCATTTT.

The V and J genes are TRBV5-6 and TRBJ2-1; 14 bases match TRBD2. CDR1 and CDR2 (germline): SGHDT, YYEEEE. Trimming removed 3 bases from V and 0 bases from J; junction bases left unmatched: 2. The CDR3 runs 17 residues. The CDR3 nucleotides are TGTGCCAGCAGCTCCGGGACTAGCGGGAGCTCCTACAATGAGCAGTTCTTC. It encodes CASSSGTSGSSYNEQFF.

The chain carries TRBV19 and TRBJ2-1, with 11 bases that match TRBD2. The CDR3 contains 15 residues. Per the germline V gene, CDR1 is LNHDA and CDR2 is SQIVND (reference sequence). J gave up 9 bases and V 4 bases, and 8 bases lay outside the gene matches. CDR3 loop: CASSRLAGGSSEQFF. The CDR3 nucleotides read TGTGCCAGTAGTAGATTAGCGGGAGGGTCTAGTGAGCAGTTCTTC. The complete variable domain, with remaining parts taken from reference TRBV19 and TRBJ2-1, reads DGGITQSPKYLFRKEGQNVTLSCEQNLNHDAMYWYRQDPGQGLRLIYYSQIVNDFQKGDIAEGYSVSREKKESFPLTVTSAQKNPTAFYLCASSRLAGGSSEQFFGPGTRLTVL.

The chain joins TRBV7-2 to TRBJ2-7; TRBD2 matches at 7 bases. Germline V gene lookup returns CDR1 SGHTA and CDR2 FQGNSA. V gave up 4 bases and J gave up 3 bases; unmatched junction bases: 12. The CDR3 is 16 residues long. The DNA for the CDR3 is TGTGCCAGCAGCTCCCCCGGGCTAGCGGTTCGCTACGAGCAGTACTTC. It is translated as CASSSPGLAVRYEQYF. Variable domain in full (rest from reference TRBV7-2 and TRBJ2-7): GAGVSQSPSNKVTEKGKDVELRCDPISGHTALYWYRQSLGQGLEFLIYFQGNSAPDKSGLPSDRFSAERTGGSVSTLTIQRTQQEDSAVYLCASSSPGLAVRYEQYFGPGTRLTVT.